This T cell receptor beta chain was obtained from a study of control samples from healthy donors and cancer patients. TCRdb's table, derived via immunoSEQ multiplex PCR, lists solely in-frame clones and lacks some. The sample lists under 80,000 clones, approximately 93% occurring once. This CDR3 spans 18 amino acids. Looked up from germline, CDR1 is SGHNT and CDR2 is YENEEA. V dropped 5 bases and J dropped 0; count of bases not matched to a gene: 13. The sequence derives from a woman between 40 and 55 years old with lung cancer. Input material: PBMCs. The chain carries TRBV11-3 and TRBJ2-3; 8 nucleotides match TRBD1. DNA of the CDR3: TGTGCCAGCAGCGCTTCTAGTCCGGACAGGGTCAGCACAGATACGCAGTATTTT. Its protein product is CASSASSPDRVSTDTQYF.